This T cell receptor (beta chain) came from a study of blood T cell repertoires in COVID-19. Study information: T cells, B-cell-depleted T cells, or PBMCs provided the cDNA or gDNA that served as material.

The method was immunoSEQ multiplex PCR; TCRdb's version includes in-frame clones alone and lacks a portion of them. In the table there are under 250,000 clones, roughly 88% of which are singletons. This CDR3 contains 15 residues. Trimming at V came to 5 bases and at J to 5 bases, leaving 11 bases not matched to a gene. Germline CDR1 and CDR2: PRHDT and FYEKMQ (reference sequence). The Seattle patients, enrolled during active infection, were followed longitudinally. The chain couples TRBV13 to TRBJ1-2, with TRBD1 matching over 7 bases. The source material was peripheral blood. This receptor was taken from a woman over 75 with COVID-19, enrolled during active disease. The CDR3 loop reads CASSQPFTGVYGYTF. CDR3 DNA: TGTGCCAGCAGCCAGCCGTTTACAGGGGTGTATGGCTACACCTTC.